Listed below are T cell receptor beta chains from one sample, sequenced in a study of CD8 T cells in Susac syndrome. Each CDR3 protein is one row after TCRdb ran MiXCR on the immunoSEQ multiplex PCR reads. The sample consists of approximately 150,000 distinct CDR3 sequences, 93% of them appearing once. Sequencing was carried out using CD4+ T cells from PBMCs. The receptor set was obtained from a human donor with multiple sclerosis. The CDR3 runs from the conserved cysteine through the conserved F or W. A D gene is named only where the DNA matches it firmly. Rows may omit the clone size; those that give it use once, few, many or a size class.

TRBV7-2	TRBD1	TRBJ2-7	NA	TGTGCCAGCAGCTCCGGGACAGGGGGCAAGTACGAGCAGTACTTC	CASSSGTGGKYEQYF
TRBV6-1	NA	TRBJ1-1	NA	TGTGCCAGCATCGAGACTCTGAACACTGAAGCTTTCTTT	CASIETLNTEAFF
TRBV2	NA	TRBJ1-1	few	TGTGCCAGCAGTGAAGGGGGGAACACTGAAGCTTTCTTT	CASSEGGNTEAFF
TRBV6-2/TRBV6-3	NA	TRBJ2-7	few	TGTGCCAGCGGAGAAAGGGGCGAGCAGTACTTC	CASGERGEQYF
TRBV20-1	TRBD2	TRBJ2-7	NA	TGCAGTGCTAGCCTAGCGGGGAACTCCTACGAGCAGTACTTC	CSASLAGNSYEQYF
TRBV5-1	TRBD2	TRBJ2-5	NA	TGCGCCAGCAGCCCTCCAGGGACTAGCGGGAAGCAAGAGACCCAGTACTTC	CASSPPGTSGKQETQYF
TRBV6-5	NA	TRBJ1-1	NA	TGTGCCAGCAAGGGATGGGCCCAGAACACTGAAGCTTTCTTT	CASKGWAQNTEAFF
TRBV5-1	TRBD2	TRBJ2-5	NA	TGCGCCAGCAGCTTGGCCGGGACTAGCGGGAGTATGGAGACCCAGTACTTC	CASSLAGTSGSMETQYF
TRBV6-5	NA	TRBJ2-7	NA	TGTGCCACCGCCCGGACGGTCTCCTACGAGCAGTACTTC	CATARTVSYEQYF
TRBV12-3/TRBV12-4	NA	TRBJ2-7	NA	TGTGCCAGCAGCCGGGACAACTCCTACGAGCAGTACTTC	CASSRDNSYEQYF
TRBV20-1	NA	TRBJ2-5	NA	TGCAGTGCTCTACGGACAGAGACCCAGTACTTC	CSALRTETQYF
TRBV2	TRBD2	TRBJ2-3	NA	TGTGCCAGCACCGTGACTAGCGGGGGCCCAGATACGCAGTATTTT	CASTVTSGGPDTQYF
TRBV20-1	TRBD1	TRBJ2-7	NA	TGCAGTGCGCCGCCGGGACAGGAACCCCGCGAGCAGTACTTC	CSAPPGQEPREQYF
TRBV10-3	TRBD2	TRBJ2-3	once	TGTGCCATCACTAGCGGGTCTGCAGATACGCAGTATTTT	CAITSGSADTQYF
TRBV12-5	NA	TRBJ2-1	NA	TGTGCTAGTGCCCAACTAATCGGGGAGGCCTACAATGAGCAGTTCTTC	CASAQLIGEAYNEQFF
TRBV5-1	TRBD1	TRBJ2-6	NA	TGCGCCAGCAGCTTAACAGGGGGCGCCGGTGGGGCCAACGTCCTGACTTTC	CASSLTGGAGGANVLTF
TRBV27	NA	TRBJ1-4	NA	TGTGCCAGCAGTTTTATTGCAGGTGAAAAACTGTTTTTT	CASSFIAGEKLFF
TRBV12-3/TRBV12-4	NA	TRBJ1-6	NA	TGTGCCAGCAGTTCCTATGACTTACAAACACCCCTCCACTTT	CASSSYDLQTPLHF
TRBV9	NA	TRBJ2-7	once	TGTGCCAGCAGCGCCCAGACGGTCCCCATAGATGGGCAGTACTTC	CASSAQTVPIDGQYF
TRBV7-2	TRBD1	TRBJ1-2	NA	TGTGCCAGCAGCACGAGGACAGGGAGAGTAGATGGCTACACCTTC	CASSTRTGRVDGYTF
TRBV3-1	NA	TRBJ1-2	NA	TGTGCCAGCAGCCAAGAGGGCCTTAACTATGGCTACACCTTC	CASSQEGLNYGYTF
TRBV28	TRBD1	TRBJ1-6	NA	TGTGCCAGCAACCCGGGACAGGGGGATTCACCCCTCCACTTT	CASNPGQGDSPLHF
TRBV3-1	TRBD1	TRBJ2-5	once	TGTGCCAGCAGCCCGACAGGGGGCGTAGAGACCCAGTACTTC	CASSPTGGVETQYF
TRBV15	NA	TRBJ2-2	NA	TGTGCCACCAGCAGAGCCTCGGATCCCGGGGAGCTGTTTTTT	CATSRASDPGELFF
TRBV7-9	TRBD1	TRBJ1-1	NA	TGTGCCAGCAGCTCGTGGACAGGGGTGAGCACTGAAGCTTTCTTT	CASSSWTGVSTEAFF
TRBV12-3/TRBV12-4	NA	TRBJ1-3	NA	TGTGCCAGCAATTGGGGTGATCGTAACACCATATATTTT	CASNWGDRNTIYF
TRBV5-4	NA	TRBJ2-1	once	TGTGCCAGCAGCCCCTGGGGCGGGAACAGAATCTACAATGAGCAGTTCTTC	CASSPWGGNRIYNEQFF
TRBV10-3	NA	TRBJ2-5	NA	TGTGCCATCGGAGCGGAGGGGGAGACCCAGTACTTC	CAIGAEGETQYF
TRBV20-1	TRBD2	TRBJ2-7	NA	TGCAGTGCCAGCTGGGGGGGTAACTCCTACGAGCAGTACTTC	CSASWGGNSYEQYF
TRBV7-6	TRBD2	TRBJ2-7	NA	TGTGCCAGCAGGGACTCGGGGGGTTACGAGCAGTACTTC	CASRDSGGYEQYF
TRBV7-9	NA	TRBJ1-1	NA	TGTGCCAGCAGCTTAGTTGGGTCCGTAAGAAGTAACACTGAAGCTTTCTTT	CASSLVGSVRSNTEAFF
TRBV6-2/TRBV6-3	NA	TRBJ2-4	NA	TGTGCCAGCAGCTTACAGGACTTTGGAAACATTCAGTACTTC	CASSLQDFGNIQYF
TRBV4-3	TRBD1	TRBJ1-2	NA	TGCGCCAGCAGCCAAGACCCTGGGACAGGCCTCTATGGCTACACCTTC	CASSQDPGTGLYGYTF
TRBV5-1	NA	TRBJ1-2	NA	TGCGCCAGCAGCTTGGCCTTGGACAGCTTCTATGGCTACACCTTC	CASSLALDSFYGYTF
TRBV30	TRBD2	TRBJ2-5	NA	TGTGCCGGGTCAAATTTAGCGGGAGGGCTGGAGGAGACCCAGTACTTC	CAGSNLAGGLEETQYF
TRBV5-6	NA	TRBJ1-4	NA	TGTGCCAGCAGCTTGGGACGGAATGAAAAACTGTTTTTT	CASSLGRNEKLFF
TRBV6-4	TRBD1	TRBJ1-1	NA	TGTGCCAGCAGTGAATGGACAGGGTCAACTGAAGCTTTCTTT	CASSEWTGSTEAFF
TRBV5-1	NA	TRBJ1-2	once	TGCGCCAGCAGCTTGGACGGAGCTTCAAACTATGGCTACACCTTC	CASSLDGASNYGYTF
TRBV6-5	TRBD2	TRBJ2-3	NA	TGTGCCAGCAGAAAACTAGCGGGGGAGACAGATACGCAGTATTTT	CASRKLAGETDTQYF
TRBV20-1	TRBD2	TRBJ2-1	NA	TGCAGTGCTATTAATCCCCAGCGGGGGATTAATGAGCAGTTCTTC	CSAINPQRGINEQFF
TRBV5-4	NA	TRBJ2-7	NA	TGTGCCAGCAGCTTGGCCCCGGGAAGGGGGGGGGAGCGCGAGCAGTACTTC	CASSLAPGRGGEREQYF
TRBV19	NA	TRBJ1-5	NA	TGTGCCAGTCGTGCCGAAGGGGCGAGCAATCAGCCCCAGCATTTT	CASRAEGASNQPQHF
TRBV4-3	TRBD2	TRBJ2-7	NA	TGCGCCAGCAGCCGAGGGAGCGGGAGGAACCCCTACGAGCAGTACTTC	CASSRGSGRNPYEQYF
TRBV7-2	NA	TRBJ2-1	NA	TGTGCCAGCAGCTTAGCGGGAGTGGCTATCAATGAGCAGTTCTTC	CASSLAGVAINEQFF
TRBV30	NA	TRBJ1-2	NA	TGTGCCTGGATGGTGGCAGGACAAACTCGTTTAGCTAACTATGGCTACACCTTC	CAWMVAGQTRLANYGYTF
TRBV29-1	NA	TRBJ2-2	once	TGCAGCGCCACATCACTAGGTGGGGCAACCGGGGAGCTGTTTTTT	CSATSLGGATGELFF
TRBV6-5	NA	TRBJ2-7	NA	TGTGCCAGCAGCGCGTCGACAGTCAGCTCCTACGAGCAGTACTTC	CASSASTVSSYEQYF
TRBV5-4	NA	TRBJ1-5	NA	TGTGCCAGCACCACTTGGGGGGGCGGTCAGCCCCAGCATTTT	CASTTWGGGQPQHF
TRBV5-6	TRBD1	TRBJ2-3	NA	TGTGCCAGCAGCTCGGGACAGGGAAGCACAGATACGCAGTATTTT	CASSSGQGSTDTQYF
TRBV7-3	TRBD1	TRBJ2-2	NA	TGTGCCAGCAGCTTACTGGGGACAGGGCGAAGCGGGGAGCTGTTTTTT	CASSLLGTGRSGELFF
TRBV7-9	TRBD2	TRBJ2-3	NA	TGTGCCAGCAGCCCCTGGGTGGCGGGGGACGGCACGCAGTATTTT	CASSPWVAGDGTQYF
TRBV5-1	NA	TRBJ2-7	NA	TGCGCCAGCAGCTTGGCCAAGGGGCCCCCTCGCGAGCAGTACTTC	CASSLAKGPPREQYF
TRBV7-8	NA	TRBJ1-1	NA	TGTGCCAGCAGCTTAGTTCTCACTGAAGCTTTCTTT	CASSLVLTEAFF
TRBV6-5	NA	TRBJ1-6	NA	TGTGCCAGCAGTCCGAGGTTGGGGTACAATTCACCCCTCCACTTT	CASSPRLGYNSPLHF